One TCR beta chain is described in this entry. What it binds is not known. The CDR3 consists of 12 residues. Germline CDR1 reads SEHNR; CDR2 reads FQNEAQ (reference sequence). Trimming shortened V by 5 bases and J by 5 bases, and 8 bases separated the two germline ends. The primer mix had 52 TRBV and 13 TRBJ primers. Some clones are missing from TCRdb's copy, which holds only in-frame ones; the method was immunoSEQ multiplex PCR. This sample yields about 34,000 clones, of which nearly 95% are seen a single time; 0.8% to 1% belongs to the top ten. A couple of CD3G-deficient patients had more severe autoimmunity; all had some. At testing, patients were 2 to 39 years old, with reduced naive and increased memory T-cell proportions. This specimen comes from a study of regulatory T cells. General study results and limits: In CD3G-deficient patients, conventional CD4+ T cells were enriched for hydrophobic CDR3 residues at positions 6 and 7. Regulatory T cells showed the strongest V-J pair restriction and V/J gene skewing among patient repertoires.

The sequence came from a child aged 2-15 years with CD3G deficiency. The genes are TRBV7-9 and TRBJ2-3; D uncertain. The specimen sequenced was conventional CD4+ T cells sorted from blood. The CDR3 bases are TGTGCCAGCAGCCTCGGCAGAGATACGCAGTATTTT. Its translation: CASSLGRDTQYF.